The following is a T cell receptor (beta chain) sequence with its context. This entry belongs to a study of shared clonotypes between healthy human individuals. TCRdb keeps only in-frame clones here, not all; method: immunoSEQ multiplex PCR. The table has around 990,000 clones, approximately 77% seen once. Germline V gene lookup returns CDR1 WNHNN and CDR2 SYGVQD (reference sequence). The CDR3 has 15 residues. V lost 2 bases to trimming and J lost 5 bases; unmatched junction nucleotides: 8. This receptor was identified in a man in his late teens or twenties in good health. Some clones in this sample may be carry-over from other donors' samples. The chain combines TRBV10-1 with TRBJ2-7, with TRBD2 matching over 8 bases. Sequencing input: memory CD4+ T cells from PBMCs. As to subset: CD45RA-negative fraction. The CDR3 sequence: CASSENLAGNDEQYF. CDR3 DNA: TGCGCCAGCAGTGAGAACCTAGCGGGTAACGACGAGCAGTACTTC.